These 10 T cell receptor beta chains were sequenced from one sample in a study of cytomegalovirus exposure and HLA in healthy donors. The primer mix had 60 Vbeta and 13 Jbeta primers. Here immunoSEQ multiplex PCR was the method, and the copy in TCRdb shows in-frame clones only, minus some. Seen in this sample are under 85,000 clones; the ten most common clones hold around a sixth. The sample was PBMCs. Source of these receptors: a boy aged 5-17 years in good health and CMV-seronegative.

The rearrangement uses TRBV4-3 and TRBJ2-1; the match to TRBD1 covers 8 bases. The V segment lost 4 bases and the J segment 5 bases; nucleotides outside the gene matches: 10. The CDR3 spans 16 residues. CDR1 and CDR2 (germline): LGHNA, YSLEER. CDR3 sequence: CASSPYRGFGNNEQFF. The CDR3 DNA reads as TGCGCCAGCAGCCCTTACAGGGGGTTCGGGAACAATGAGCAGTTCTTC.

V and J are TRBV16 and TRBJ1-1; D ambiguous. The V and J ends lost 5 bases and 9 bases respectively, with 13 bases between them. The CDR3 is 12 residues long. Germline CDR1 KGHSY, CDR2 FQNENV. CDR3: CASSEEARKAFF. For the CDR3, the DNA is TGTGCCAGCAGCGAAGAGGCCCGCAAAGCTTTCTTT.

The rearrangement joins TRBV7-8 to TRBJ1-5, with 10 bases aligning to TRBD1. The J segment lost 11 bases and the V segment lost 5 bases, leaving 15 bases of the junction unmatched. Germline loops: CDR1 SGHVS, CDR2 FQNEAQ. There are 16 residues in the CDR3. The CDR3 is CASSADRGPRMETQHF. Written as DNA, the CDR3 is TGTGCCAGCAGCGCCGACAGGGGGCCTAGGATGGAGACCCAGCATTTT.

The chain employs TRBV4-3 and TRBJ2-1; D is ambiguous. This CDR3 is built from 14 residues. V dropped 1 base and J dropped 4 bases, with 8 bases sitting between them. Germline V gene sequence: CDR1 LGHNA, CDR2 YSLEER. The CDR3 bases are TGCGCCAGCAGCCAAGTTCACAGTTACAATGAGCAGTTCTTC. This encodes CASSQVHSYNEQFF.

This chain connects TRBV30 to TRBJ1-5; 11 positions agree with TRBD1. V lost 4 bases to trimming and J lost 7 bases; unmatched junction nucleotides: 6. CDR1 GTSNPN and CDR2 SVGIG come from the germline V gene (reference sequence). This CDR3 has 14 residues. Here the CDR3 reads CAWKGQGVRQPQHF. In DNA form, the CDR3 reads TGTGCCTGGAAGGGACAGGGGGTCAGGCAGCCCCAGCATTTT.

The CDR3 protein is CASSIGGGPDNEQFF. The CDR3 DNA reads TGCGCCAGCAGTATCGGAGGGGGCCCCGACAATGAGCAGTTCTTC. This rearrangement joins TRBV5-1 to TRBJ2-1; D perhaps matches TRBD1 (7 bases). The CDR3 totals 15 residues. The V gene's germline CDR1 is SGHRS and CDR2 YFSETQ. V lost 5 bases and J 5 bases, leaving 17 bases between the germline ends.

The chain couples TRBV2 to TRBJ2-2; 7 nucleotides match TRBD2. Trimming took 3 bases from V and 14 from J; bases not matched to a gene: 3. The length of the CDR3 is 11 residues. The V gene's germline CDR1 is SNHLY and CDR2 FYNNEI. In DNA, the CDR3 is TGTGCCAGCAGTGATCCGGGGGGACTGTTTTTT. This translates into CASSDPGGLFF.

The DNA for the CDR3 is TGTGCCAGCAGCCAAGCGTCCGCGGAAAGCACAGATACGCAGTATTTT. This gives the protein CASSQASAESTDTQYF. The chain links TRBV4-2 to TRBJ2-3; D is ambiguous. This CDR3 is built from 16 residues. Germline-derived CDR1 and CDR2 are LGHNA and YNFKEQ. V gave up 1 base and J gave up 0 bases, with 11 bases separating them.

The chain has TRBV27 and TRBJ1-4; 9 bases line up with TRBD1. V lost 0 bases, J lost 7 bases, and 6 bases stayed unmatched. Germline values: CDR1 MNHEY, CDR2 SMNVEV (reference sequence). CDR3 length equals 16 residues. The CDR3 here is CASSLSPGQGTEKLFF. The CDR3 DNA is TGTGCCAGCAGTTTATCTCCGGGACAGGGTACTGAAAAACTGTTTTTT.

The gene calls are TRBV5-1 and TRBJ2-5; 9 nucleotides line up with TRBD2. Germline V gives CDR1 SGHRS, CDR2 YFSETQ. This CDR3 region has 15 residues. The V and J ends lost 1 base and 4 bases, in that order; junction bases with no gene match: 5. The CDR3 nucleotides are TGCGCCAGCAGCTTGTACAGCGGGGGGTCAGAGACCCAGTACTTC. Translation gives CASSLYSGGSETQYF.